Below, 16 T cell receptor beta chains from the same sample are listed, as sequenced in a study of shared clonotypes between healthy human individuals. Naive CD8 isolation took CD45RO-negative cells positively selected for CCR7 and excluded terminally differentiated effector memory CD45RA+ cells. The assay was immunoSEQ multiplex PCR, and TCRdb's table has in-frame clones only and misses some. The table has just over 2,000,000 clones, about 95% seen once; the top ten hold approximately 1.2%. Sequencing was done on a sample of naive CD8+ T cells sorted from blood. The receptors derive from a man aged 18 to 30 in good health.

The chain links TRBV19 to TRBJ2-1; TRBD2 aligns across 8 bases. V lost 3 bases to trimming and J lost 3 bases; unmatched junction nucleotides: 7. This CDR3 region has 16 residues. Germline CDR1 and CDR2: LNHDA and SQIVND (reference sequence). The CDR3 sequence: CASSIPQAGVYNEQFF. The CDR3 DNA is TGTGCCAGTAGTATCCCCCAAGCGGGGGTCTACAATGAGCAGTTCTTC.

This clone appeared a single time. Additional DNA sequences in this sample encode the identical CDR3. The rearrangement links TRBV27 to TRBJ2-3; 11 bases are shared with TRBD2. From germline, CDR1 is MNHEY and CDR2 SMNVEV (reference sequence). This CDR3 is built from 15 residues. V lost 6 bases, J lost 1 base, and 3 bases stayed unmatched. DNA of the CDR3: TGTGCCAGCAGCTTAGCGGGAGGGGGCACAGATACGCAGTATTTT. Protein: CASSLAGGGTDTQYF.

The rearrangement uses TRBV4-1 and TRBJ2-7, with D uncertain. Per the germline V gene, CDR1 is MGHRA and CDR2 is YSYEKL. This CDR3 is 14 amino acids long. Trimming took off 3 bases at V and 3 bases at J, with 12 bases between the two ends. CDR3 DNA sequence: TGCGCCAGCAGCCACGTGGGTGGGGTCTACGAGCAGTACTTC. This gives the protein CASSHVGGVYEQYF.

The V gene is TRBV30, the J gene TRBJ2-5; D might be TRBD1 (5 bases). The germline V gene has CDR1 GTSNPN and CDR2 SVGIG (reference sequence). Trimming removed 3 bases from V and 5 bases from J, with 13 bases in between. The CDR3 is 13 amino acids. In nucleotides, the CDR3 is TGTGCCTGGAGCCAGGACAATCGGGAGACCCAGTACTTC. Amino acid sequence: CAWSQDNRETQYF.

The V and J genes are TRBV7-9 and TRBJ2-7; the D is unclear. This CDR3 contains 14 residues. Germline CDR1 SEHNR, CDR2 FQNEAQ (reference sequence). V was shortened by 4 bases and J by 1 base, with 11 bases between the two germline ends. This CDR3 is CASSSSTASYEQYF. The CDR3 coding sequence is TGTGCCAGCAGCTCATCCACTGCATCCTACGAGCAGTACTTC.

For the CDR3, the DNA is TGTGCCAGCAGTGAAGGGGTCCGGTTTAGCAATCAGCCCCAGCATTTT. Protein sequence: CASSEGVRFSNQPQHF. The gene calls are TRBV6-1 and TRBJ1-5; D gene unclear. Germline CDR1 reads MNHNS; CDR2 reads SASEGT. The CDR3 covers 16 residues. The germline V and J ends were trimmed by 1 base and 0 bases, with 10 bases remaining between them.

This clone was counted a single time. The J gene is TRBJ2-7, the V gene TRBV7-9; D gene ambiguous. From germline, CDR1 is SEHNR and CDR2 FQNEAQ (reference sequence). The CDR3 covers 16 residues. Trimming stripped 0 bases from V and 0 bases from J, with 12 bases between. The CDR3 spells CASSLAFTYLSYEQYF. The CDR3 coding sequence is TGTGCCAGCAGCTTAGCGTTCACATACCTCTCCTACGAGCAGTACTTC.

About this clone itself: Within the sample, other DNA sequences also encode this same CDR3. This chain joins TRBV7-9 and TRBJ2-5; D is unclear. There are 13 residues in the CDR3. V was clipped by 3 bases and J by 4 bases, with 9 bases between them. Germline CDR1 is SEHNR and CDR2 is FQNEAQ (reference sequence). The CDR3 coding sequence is TGTGCCAGCAGCTTCCCCCTGGGAGAGACCCAGTACTTC. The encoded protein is CASSFPLGETQYF.

CDR3 DNA: TGCGCCAGCAGCGTGGGACTAGCGAGCTCCTCAGATACGCAGTATTTT. It codes for CASSVGLASSSDTQYF. This rearrangement joins TRBV5-1 to TRBJ2-3; TRBD2 agrees at 10 bases. This CDR3 comprises 16 residues. V trimming: 4 bases; J trimming: 4 bases; junction bases outside the gene matches: 9. Germline V gene sequence: CDR1 SGHRS, CDR2 YFSETQ.

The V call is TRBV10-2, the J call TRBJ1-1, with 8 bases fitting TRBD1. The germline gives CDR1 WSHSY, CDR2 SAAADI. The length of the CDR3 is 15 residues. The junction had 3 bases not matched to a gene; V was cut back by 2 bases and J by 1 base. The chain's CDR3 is CASSEVGTGNTEAFF. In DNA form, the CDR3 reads TGCGCCAGCAGTGAGGTCGGGACAGGGAACACTGAAGCTTTCTTT.

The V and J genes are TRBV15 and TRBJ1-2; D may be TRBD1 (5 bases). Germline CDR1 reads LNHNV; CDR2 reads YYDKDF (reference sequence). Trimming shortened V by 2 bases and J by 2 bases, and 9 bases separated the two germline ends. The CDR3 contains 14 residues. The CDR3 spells CATSRPTANYGYTF. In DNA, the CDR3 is TGTGCCACCAGCAGACCGACAGCGAACTATGGCTACACCTTC.

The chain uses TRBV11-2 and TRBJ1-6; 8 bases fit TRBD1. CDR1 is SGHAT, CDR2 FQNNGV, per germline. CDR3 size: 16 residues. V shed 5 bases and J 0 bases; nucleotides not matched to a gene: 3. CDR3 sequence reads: CASSRTGSSYNSPLHF. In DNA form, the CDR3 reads TGTGCCAGCAGCCGGACAGGGAGCTCCTATAATTCACCCCTCCACTTT.

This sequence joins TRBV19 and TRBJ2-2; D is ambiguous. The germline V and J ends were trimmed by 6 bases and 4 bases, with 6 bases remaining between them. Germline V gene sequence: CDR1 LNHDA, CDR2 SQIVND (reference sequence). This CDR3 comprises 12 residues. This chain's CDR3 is CASRESTGELFF. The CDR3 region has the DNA TGTGCCAGTAGGGAAAGCACCGGGGAGCTGTTTTTT.

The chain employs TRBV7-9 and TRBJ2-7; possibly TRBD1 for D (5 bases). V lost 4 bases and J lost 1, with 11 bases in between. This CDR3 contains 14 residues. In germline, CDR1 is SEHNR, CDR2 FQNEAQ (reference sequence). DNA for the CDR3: TGTGCCAGCAGCTCGTCCAGGGCGTCCTACGAGCAGTACTTC. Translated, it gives CASSSSRASYEQYF.

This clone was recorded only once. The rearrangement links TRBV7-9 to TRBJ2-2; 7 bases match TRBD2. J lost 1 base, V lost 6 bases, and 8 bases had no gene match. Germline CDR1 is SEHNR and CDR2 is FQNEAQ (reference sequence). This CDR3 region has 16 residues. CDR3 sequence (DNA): TGTGCCAGCAGTCCCAGACGGGAGGAGAACACCGGGGAGCTGTTTTTT. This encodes CASSPRREENTGELFF.

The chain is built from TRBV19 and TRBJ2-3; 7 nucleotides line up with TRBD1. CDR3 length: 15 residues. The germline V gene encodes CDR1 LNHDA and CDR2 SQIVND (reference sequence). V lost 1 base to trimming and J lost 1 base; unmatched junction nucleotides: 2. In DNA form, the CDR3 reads TGTGCCAGTAGTATAGTCACAGGGGGCACAGATACGCAGTATTTT. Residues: CASSIVTGGTDTQYF.